This T cell receptor (beta chain) was found in a study of CD8 T cells in ankylosing spondylitis (TCRdb year 2017). Concerning the study at large: The study set out to find disease-linked TCR variants by profiling T cell receptor beta repertoires in ankylosing spondylitis patients and healthy donors. In total, the full study cohort was made up of about 110 healthy donors and 25 or so ankylosing spondylitis patients. Peripheral blood was sampled, and synovial fluid was additionally collected from ankylosing spondylitis patients.

Concerning this clonotype itself: There is no known antigen for this receptor. Base qualities were left out, and no much larger clone turns up one base away.

Paper-wide results and their limitations: Some of the motif variants had been reported before in the synovial fluid and blood of reactive arthritis patients, a finding that suggests common disease-initiation mechanisms. In peripheral blood, the disease-linked clones were found at relatively low frequencies and had a CD8+ phenotype. The disease-linked clones were reported as significantly enriched in matched synovial fluid samples from ankylosing spondylitis patients. A TCR beta motif made up of several highly homologous amino acid variants appeared to be characteristic of blood from ankylosing spondylitis patients.

Sequencing took place on an Illumina HiSeq 2500. Quantitative 5'-RACE with molecular barcodes was the method used to prepare the TCR beta libraries. From the authors' description of their analysis: A new computational method, built on a probabilistic model of VDJ rearrangement, was used to identify disease-linked TCR variants. TCRdb applied fastp at Q25 and MiXCR to the public reads, then kept only in-frame beta chains. Each CDR3 protein gets just one entry, which takes the most common genes and DNA from the rows behind it. The V and J calls follow TCRdb's processing rather than the paper's. This sample comprises about 440,000 distinct CDR3 sequences, roughly 17% of them detected only once. The top ten clones comprise about 0.94% of the sample. This clonotype was sampled from a male donor with ankylosing spondylitis. The sequenced sample was blood, either unsorted or a sorted T cell fraction (not recorded which).

The DNA reads TGCAGTGCCAGACAGGGGAGGAATCGGGCAGATACGCAGTATTTT. Translated, it gives CSARQGRNRADTQYF. The chain is assembled from TRBV20-1 and TRBJ2-3, with 8 central nucleotides matching TRBD1. From cysteine to phenylalanine, the CDR3 is 15 amino acids long. Solely the CDR3 DNA is kept, with 45 bases framed from the first base. Looking up the germline V gene (reference sequence) yields CDR1 DFQATT and CDR2 SNEGSKA. Unmatched junction bases come to 12, with V trimmed by 6 bases and J by 4 bases.